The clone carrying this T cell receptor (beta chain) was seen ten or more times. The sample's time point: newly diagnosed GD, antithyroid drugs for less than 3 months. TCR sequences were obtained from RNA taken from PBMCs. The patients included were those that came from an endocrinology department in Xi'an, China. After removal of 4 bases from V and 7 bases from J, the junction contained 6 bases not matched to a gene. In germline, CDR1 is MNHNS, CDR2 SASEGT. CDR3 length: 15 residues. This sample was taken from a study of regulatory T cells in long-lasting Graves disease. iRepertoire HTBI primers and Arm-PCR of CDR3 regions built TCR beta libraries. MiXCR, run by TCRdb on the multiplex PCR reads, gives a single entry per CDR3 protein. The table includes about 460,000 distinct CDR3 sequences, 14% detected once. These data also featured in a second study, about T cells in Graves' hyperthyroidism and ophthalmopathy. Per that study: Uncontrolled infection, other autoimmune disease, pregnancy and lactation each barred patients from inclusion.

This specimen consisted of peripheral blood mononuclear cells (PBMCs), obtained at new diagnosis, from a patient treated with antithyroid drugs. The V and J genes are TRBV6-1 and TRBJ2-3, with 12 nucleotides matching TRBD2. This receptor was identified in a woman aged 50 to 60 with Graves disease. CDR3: CASSATSGSGHTQYF. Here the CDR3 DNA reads TGTGCCAGCAGTGCGACTAGCGGGAGTGGGCATACGCAGTATTTT.